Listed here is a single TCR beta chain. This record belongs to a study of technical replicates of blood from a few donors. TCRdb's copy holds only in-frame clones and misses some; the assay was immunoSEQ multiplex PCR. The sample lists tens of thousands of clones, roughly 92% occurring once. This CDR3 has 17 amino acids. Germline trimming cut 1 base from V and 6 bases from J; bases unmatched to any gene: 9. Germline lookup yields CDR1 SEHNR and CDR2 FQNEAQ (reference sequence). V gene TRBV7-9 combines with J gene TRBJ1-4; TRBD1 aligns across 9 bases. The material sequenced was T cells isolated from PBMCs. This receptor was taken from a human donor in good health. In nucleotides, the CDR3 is TGTGCCAGCAGCTTAGGGGACAGGGCCGGTGGGGATGAAAAACTGTTTTTT. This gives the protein CASSLGDRAGGDEKLFF.